This T cell receptor (beta chain) was sequenced during a study of control samples from healthy donors and cancer patients. The V end lost 4 bases, the J end lost 0 bases, and 6 bases lay between the germline ends. This CDR3 is 13 amino acids long. The germline CDR1 and CDR2 sequences are SGHRS and YFSETQ. The protocol was immunoSEQ multiplex PCR, while the TCRdb copy is restricted to in-frame clones and leaves out a portion. This sample yields 75,000 to 100,000 clones, of which about nine tenths are seen a single time; 5.5% belongs to the top ten. The V gene is TRBV5-1, the J gene TRBJ2-3; unclear D gene. Sequencing input: blood. This TCR derives from a man aged 50-59 years in good health. The CDR3 spells CASSVTSTDTQYF. The CDR3 nucleotides are TGCGCCAGCAGCGTGACCAGCACAGATACGCAGTATTTT. Based on the CDR3 plus reference TRBV5-1 and TRBJ2-3, the full variable domain is KAGVTQTPRYLIKTRGQQVTLSCSPISGHRSVSWYQQTPGQGLQFLFEYFSETQRNKGNFPGRFSGRQFSNSRSEMNVSTLELGDSALYLCASSVTSTDTQYFGPGTRLTVL.